These T cell receptor beta chains were read from a single sample in a study of long-term antiretroviral therapy in people with HIV. The data were produced by immunoSEQ multiplex PCR, yet TCRdb's version contains in-frame clones alone and is incomplete. The table has about 9,700 clones, 70% to 75% seen once; the top ten hold about 19%. The starting material was unsorted PBMCs, obtained 1.8 years before starting antiretroviral therapy. All receptors derive from a man aged 40-50 years with HIV. Each CDR3 is given with its conserved first and last residue. D genes are given only for firm matches. Where a row states a size, it is once, few, many or the class of an expanded clone; other rows omit it.

.,.,TRBV30,TRBJ2-1,14,CAWSVRLDGDEQFF,TGTGCCTGGAGTGTACGCCTCGATGGTGATGAGCAGTTCTTC
.,.,TRBV2,TRBJ1-1,12,CASSEPGARAFF,TGTGCCAGCAGCGAGCCAGGGGCGCGAGCTTTCTTT
medium-sized,TRBD1,TRBV7-8,TRBJ1-2,15,CASRPRTGGNYGYTF,TGTGCCAGCAGACCCCGGACAGGGGGCAACTATGGCTACACCTTC
.,.,TRBV6-1,TRBJ1-2,13,CASSESSEARGTF,TGTGCCAGCAGTGAATCGTCAGAGGCTCGTGGCACCTTC
.,.,TRBV7-2,TRBJ1-1,11,CASSQNTEAFF,TGTGCCAGCAGCCAGAACACTGAAGCTTTCTTT
once,TRBD1,TRBV19,TRBJ2-1,17,CASSITGTGRSGDEQFF,TGTGCCAGTAGTATTACCGGGACAGGGCGATCTGGGGATGAGCAGTTCTTC
few,TRBD1,TRBV6-5,TRBJ1-3,16,CASSYYRTGQGNTIYF,TGTGCCAGCAGCTACTATCGGACAGGACAAGGAAACACCATATATTTT
.,.,TRBV19,TRBJ1-1,12,CASGALGTEAFF,TGTGCGAGTGGGGCATTAGGGACTGAAGCTTTCTTT
few,TRBD1,TRBV7-8,TRBJ1-1,16,CASSPRTGDRRAEAFF,TGTGCCAGCAGCCCAAGGACAGGGGATAGGCGCGCTGAAGCTTTCTTT
.,.,TRBV6-1,TRBJ2-7,15,CASGFGGLLSYEQYF,TGTGCCAGCGGCTTCGGGGGCCTCCTCTCCTACGAGCAGTACTTC
.,TRBD1,TRBV5-1,TRBJ2-4,18,CASSLLGTGGRGKNIQYF,TGCGCCAGCAGCTTGCTTGGGACAGGGGGGAGAGGTAAAAACATTCAGTACTTC
medium-sized,.,TRBV10-2,TRBJ1-1,13,CASSESTFRRAFF,TGCGCCAGCAGTGAGTCGACGTTTAGGAGGGCTTTCTTT
.,.,TRBV27,TRBJ1-2,16,CASSLSEGTTNYGYTF,TGTGCCAGCAGTTTATCGGAGGGGACTACTAACTATGGCTACACCTTC
once,TRBD1,TRBV5-1,TRBJ2-7,16,CASSYFGQGAKNEQYF,TGCGCCAGCAGCTACTTTGGACAGGGGGCGAAGAACGAGCAGTACTTC
once,.,TRBV6-5,TRBJ2-3,13,CASKLPSTDTQYF,TGTGCCAGCAAACTACCCAGCACAGATACGCAGTATTTT
.,.,TRBV7-9,TRBJ2-5,15,CASSPDGGRQETQYF,TGTGCCAGCAGCCCCGATGGTGGGAGGCAAGAGACCCAGTACTTC
.,.,TRBV5-5,TRBJ2-6,16,CASSLTSGTGANVLTF,TGTGCCAGCAGCCTAACCTCAGGGACTGGGGCCAACGTCCTGACTTTC
.,.,TRBV7-2,TRBJ2-3,18,CASSSFPSLGGQGDTQYF,TGTGCCAGCAGCTCGTTCCCCTCTCTCGGGGGGCAGGGAGATACGCAGTATTTT
.,.,TRBV2,TRBJ2-5,13,CAISMDLQETQYF,TGTGCCATCTCGATGGACTTACAAGAGACCCAGTACTTC
.,.,TRBV5-8,TRBJ2-6,17,CASSDWTAFSGANVLTF,TGTGCCAGCAGCGATTGGACAGCTTTCTCTGGGGCCAACGTCCTGACTTTC
.,TRBD1,TRBV30,TRBJ1-5,15,CAWSGHGTGNQPQHF,TGTGCCTGGAGTGGACACGGGACAGGCAATCAGCCCCAGCATTTT
.,TRBD2,TRBV10-1,TRBJ2-5,21,CASSERLAGPSTHLTQETQYF,TGCGCCAGCAGTGAAAGGCTAGCGGGACCTTCCACACACCTTACTCAAGAGACCCAGTACTTC
.,.,TRBV7-9,TRBJ2-3,13,CASSLGTSDTQYF,TGTGCCAGCAGCCTCGGGACCTCAGATACGCAGTATTTT
.,.,TRBV30,TRBJ1-5,14,CAWSVDSGEQPQHF,TGTGCCTGGAGTGTTGACAGCGGGGAGCAGCCCCAGCATTTT
.,.,TRBV30,TRBJ1-1,14,CAWSFVDRRTEAFF,TGTGCCTGGAGTTTCGTGGACAGAAGGACTGAAGCTTTCTTT
.,.,TRBV10-1,TRBJ1-1,15,CASSESGVLGTEAFF,TGCGCCAGCAGTGAGTCCGGGGTATTGGGCACTGAAGCTTTCTTT
.,.,TRBV10-3,TRBJ1-2,12,CAISAGYDGYTF,TGTGCCATCAGTGCAGGGTATGATGGCTACACCTTC
.,TRBD1,TRBV5-8,TRBJ1-4,15,CASKMLGQGDEKLFF,TGTGCCAGCAAGATGTTGGGTCAGGGGGATGAAAAACTGTTTTTT
medium-sized,.,TRBV6-6,TRBJ2-7,14,CASRSGPPTYEQYF,TGTGCCAGCAGGTCCGGGCCCCCCACCTACGAGCAGTACTTC
.,.,TRBV5-1,TRBJ1-1,13,CASSSQGNTEAFF,TGCGCCAGCAGCTCACAGGGAAACACTGAAGCTTTCTTT
.,TRBD1,TRBV9,TRBJ2-3,15,CASSVGGQEGDTQYF,TGTGCCAGCAGCGTAGGCGGACAGGAAGGGGATACGCAGTATTTT
.,TRBD1,TRBV6-5,TRBJ2-7,15,CASSYPGDRGYEQYF,TGTGCCAGCAGTTACCCCGGGGACAGGGGGTACGAGCAGTACTTC
few,.,TRBV6-5,TRBJ1-2,14,CASSPLGGPEGYTF,TGTGCCAGCAGTCCCCTAGGGGGGCCGGAAGGCTACACCTTC
once,TRBD1,TRBV2,TRBJ1-2,13,CASSGQGGYGYTF,TGTGCCAGCAGTGGACAGGGAGGCTATGGCTACACCTTC
.,TRBD1,TRBV6-1,TRBJ2-7,15,CASLRGSGGSYEQYF,TGTGCCAGCCTCCGAGGGTCAGGGGGCTCCTACGAGCAGTACTTC
.,TRBD1,TRBV5-5,TRBJ1-2,15,CASSGSGTGIYGYTF,TGTGCCAGCAGCGGCTCCGGGACAGGGATCTATGGCTACACCTTC
.,.,TRBV21-1,TRBJ1-1,15,CASTHLEVTNTEAFF,TGTGCCAGCACCCACCTGGAGGTGACGAACACTGAAGCTTTCTTT
.,.,TRBV5-4,TRBJ1-6,14,CASSPRLDNSPLHF,TGTGCCAGCAGCCCCCGGCTGGATAATTCACCCCTCCACTTT
once,.,TRBV15,TRBJ1-4,18,CATSRNAGTLATNEKLFF,TGTGCCACCAGCAGAAACGCCGGGACACTCGCAACTAATGAAAAACTGTTTTTT
.,TRBD1,TRBV2,TRBJ2-6,20,CASIIQPGTGGQGGANVLTF,TGTGCCAGCATCATACAACCCGGGACAGGGGGCCAGGGTGGGGCCAACGTCCTGACTTTC
.,TRBD1,TRBV5-1,TRBJ2-3,15,CASSLGQGGTDTQYF,TGCGCCAGCAGCTTGGGACAGGGCGGAACAGATACGCAGTATTTT
.,TRBD1,TRBV10-3,TRBJ2-7,14,CAITPGQGSYEQYF,TGTGCCATCACCCCGGGACAGGGCTCCTACGAGCAGTACTTC
.,.,TRBV9,TRBJ2-7,15,CASSVGAGASYEQYF,TGTGCCAGCAGCGTAGGGGCAGGGGCCTCCTACGAGCAGTACTTC
.,TRBD1,TRBV27,TRBJ1-1,15,CASSLRDRANTEAFF,TGTGCCAGCAGTCTACGGGACAGGGCAAACACTGAAGCTTTCTTT
.,TRBD2,TRBV6-5,TRBJ2-3,14,CASTHSGVTDTQYF,TGTGCCAGCACTCACAGCGGGGTCACAGATACGCAGTATTTT
.,TRBD1,TRBV7-9,TRBJ2-1,15,CASRQDRVSYNEQFF,TGTGCCAGCAGGCAGGACAGGGTATCCTACAATGAGCAGTTCTTC
.,.,TRBV5-1,TRBJ1-4,14,CASSLTPTNEKLFF,TGTGCCAGCAGCTTGACACCAACTAATGAAAAACTGTTTTTT
.,.,TRBV21-1,TRBJ1-2,18,CASSKAGRRGRTYYGYTF,TGTGCCAGCAGCAAAGCGGGGCGGAGGGGCCGGACCTACTATGGCTACACCTTC
once,.,TRBV7-2,TRBJ1-1,14,CASSPPGRSAEAFF,TGTGCCAGCAGCCCCCCCGGGAGAAGCGCTGAAGCTTTCTTT
.,.,TRBV5-1,TRBJ2-2,16,CASSLGTHINTGELFF,TGCGCCAGCAGCTTGGGGACTCATATCAACACCGGGGAGCTGTTTTTT
.,TRBD1,TRBV6-1,TRBJ2-2,14,CASSDQGGSGELFF,TGTGCCAGCAGTGATCAAGGGGGCTCCGGGGAGCTGTTTTTT
.,.,TRBV7-3,TRBJ2-2,16,CASSFGTVGGTGELFF,TGTGCCAGCAGCTTCGGGACAGTCGGGGGGACCGGGGAGCTGTTTTTT